This TCR beta chain was found in a study of blood T cells in healthy people across ages. A J-beta primer mix and a sample-barcoded 5' primer were used in a second PCR of roughly 6 to 12 cycles. TCRdb reanalysed the 5' RACE reads using MiXCR and keeps one entry per CDR3 protein. Here the sample spans approximately 1.5 million distinct CDR3 sequences, 30% to 40% being singletons. Germline V gene lookup returns CDR1 DFQATT and CDR2 SNEGSKA (reference sequence). This CDR3 contains 13 residues. V was cut by 0 bases and J by 4 bases, with 9 bases left in between. The rearrangement uses TRBV20-1 and TRBJ1-2; D gene ambiguous. The receptor was isolated from a woman aged 25 to 39 in good health. The specimen was blood. The CDR3 DNA is TGCAGTGCTAGAGATAGAGCCCCCTATGGCTACACCTTC. Protein product: CSARDRAPYGYTF.